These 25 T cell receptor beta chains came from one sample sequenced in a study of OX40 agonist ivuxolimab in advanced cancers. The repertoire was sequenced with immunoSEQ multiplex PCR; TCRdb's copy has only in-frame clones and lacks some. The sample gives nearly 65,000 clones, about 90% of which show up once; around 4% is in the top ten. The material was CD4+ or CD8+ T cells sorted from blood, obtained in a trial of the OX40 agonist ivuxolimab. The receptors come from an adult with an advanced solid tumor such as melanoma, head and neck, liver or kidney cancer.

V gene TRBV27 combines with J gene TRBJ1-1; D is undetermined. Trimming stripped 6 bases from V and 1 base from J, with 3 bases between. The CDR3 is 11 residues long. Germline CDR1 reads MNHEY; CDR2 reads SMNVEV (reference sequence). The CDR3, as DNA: TGTGCCAGCAGGAGGAACACTGAAGCTTTCTTT. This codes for CASRRNTEAFF.

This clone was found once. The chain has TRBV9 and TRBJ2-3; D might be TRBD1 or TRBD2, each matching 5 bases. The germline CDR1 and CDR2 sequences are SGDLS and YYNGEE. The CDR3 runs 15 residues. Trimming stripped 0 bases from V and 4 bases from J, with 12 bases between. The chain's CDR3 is CASSVGGGFADTQYF. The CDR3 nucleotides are TGTGCCAGCAGCGTAGGTGGGGGTTTCGCAGATACGCAGTATTTT.

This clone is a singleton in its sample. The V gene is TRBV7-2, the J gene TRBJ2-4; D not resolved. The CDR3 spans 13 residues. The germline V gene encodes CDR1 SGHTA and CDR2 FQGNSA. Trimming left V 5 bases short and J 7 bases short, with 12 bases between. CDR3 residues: CASSTWSRNIQYF. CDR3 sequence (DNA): TGTGCCAGCAGCACCTGGAGTAGGAACATTCAGTACTTC.

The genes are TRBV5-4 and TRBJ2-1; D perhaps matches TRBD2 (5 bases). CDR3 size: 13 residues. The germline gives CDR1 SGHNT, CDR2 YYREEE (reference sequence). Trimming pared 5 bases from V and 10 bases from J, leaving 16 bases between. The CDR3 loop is CASRVGVQLEQFF. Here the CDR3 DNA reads TGTGCCAGCAGGGTCGGGGTACAACTGGAGCAGTTCTTC.

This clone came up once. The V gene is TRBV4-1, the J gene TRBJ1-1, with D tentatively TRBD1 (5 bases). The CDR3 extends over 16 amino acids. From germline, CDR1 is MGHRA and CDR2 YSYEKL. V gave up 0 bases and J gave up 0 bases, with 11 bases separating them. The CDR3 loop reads CASSQDLGTLNTEAFF. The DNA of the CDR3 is TGCGCCAGCAGCCAAGATCTCGGGACTCTGAACACTGAAGCTTTCTTT.

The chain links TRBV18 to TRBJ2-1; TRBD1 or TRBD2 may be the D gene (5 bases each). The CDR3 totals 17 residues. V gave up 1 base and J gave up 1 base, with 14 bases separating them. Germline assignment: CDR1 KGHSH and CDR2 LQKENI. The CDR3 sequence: CASSPRGDKTSYNEQFF. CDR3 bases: TGTGCCAGCTCACCACGAGGGGATAAGACGTCCTACAATGAGCAGTTCTTC.

CDR3 sequence: CASSFEQGAGYEQYF. The DNA for the CDR3 is TGTGCCAGCAGTTTTGAACAGGGGGCCGGCTACGAGCAGTACTTC. The chain couples TRBV5-4 to TRBJ2-7; 9 nucleotides match TRBD1. The CDR3 is made up of 15 amino acids. Losses at the gene ends were 5 bases for V and 3 bases for J; bases not matched to a gene: 9. Per the germline V gene, CDR1 is SGHNT and CDR2 is YYREEE (reference sequence).

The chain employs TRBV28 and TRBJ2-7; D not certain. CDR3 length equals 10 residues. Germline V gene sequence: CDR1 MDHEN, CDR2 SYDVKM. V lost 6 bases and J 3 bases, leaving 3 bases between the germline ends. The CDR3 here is CASSDYEQYF. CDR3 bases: TGTGCCAGCAGCGACTACGAGCAGTACTTC.

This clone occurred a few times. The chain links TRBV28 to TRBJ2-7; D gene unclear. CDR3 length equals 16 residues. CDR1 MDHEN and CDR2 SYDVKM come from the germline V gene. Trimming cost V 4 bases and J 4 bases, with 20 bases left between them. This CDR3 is CASSYPSVRPTYEQYF. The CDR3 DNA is TGTGCCAGCAGTTACCCGAGCGTCCGCCCTACGTACGAGCAGTACTTC.

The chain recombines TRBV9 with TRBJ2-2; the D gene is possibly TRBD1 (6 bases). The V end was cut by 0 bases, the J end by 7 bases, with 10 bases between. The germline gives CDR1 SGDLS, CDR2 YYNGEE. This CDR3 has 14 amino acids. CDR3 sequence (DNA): TGTGCCAGCAGCGTAGGGGGGCCTGGCGGGGAGCTGTTTTTT. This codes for CASSVGGPGGELFF.

DNA for the CDR3: TGCGCCAGCAGCCAAGTTTCTAGCGGGGGGGTCTCCGCCCAGTACTTC. Its protein is CASSQVSSGGVSAQYF. The J gene is TRBJ2-5, the V gene TRBV4-1, with TRBD2 identical over 12 bases. The CDR3 totals 16 residues. Germline assignment: CDR1 MGHRA and CDR2 YSYEKL. V lost 1 base and J lost 9; bases outside the gene matches: 9.

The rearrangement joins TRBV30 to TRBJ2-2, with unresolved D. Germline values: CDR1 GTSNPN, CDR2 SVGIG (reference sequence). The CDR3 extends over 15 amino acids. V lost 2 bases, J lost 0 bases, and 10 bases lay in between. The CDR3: CAWSFVGPNTGELFF. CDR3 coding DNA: TGTGCCTGGAGTTTTGTGGGCCCGAACACCGGGGAGCTGTTTTTT.

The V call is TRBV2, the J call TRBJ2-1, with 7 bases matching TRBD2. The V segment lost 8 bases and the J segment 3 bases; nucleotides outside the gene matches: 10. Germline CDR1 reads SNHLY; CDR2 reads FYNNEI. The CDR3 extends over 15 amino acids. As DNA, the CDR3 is TGTGCCAGCCCCGGCGCCGCGGGGGTCTACAATGAGCAGTTCTTC. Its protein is CASPGAAGVYNEQFF.

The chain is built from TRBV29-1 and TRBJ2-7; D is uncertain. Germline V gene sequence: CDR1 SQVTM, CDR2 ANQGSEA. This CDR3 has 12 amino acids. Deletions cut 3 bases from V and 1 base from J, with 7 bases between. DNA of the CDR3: TGCAGCGTTGAGCTTACGTCCTACGAGCAGTACTTC. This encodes CSVELTSYEQYF.

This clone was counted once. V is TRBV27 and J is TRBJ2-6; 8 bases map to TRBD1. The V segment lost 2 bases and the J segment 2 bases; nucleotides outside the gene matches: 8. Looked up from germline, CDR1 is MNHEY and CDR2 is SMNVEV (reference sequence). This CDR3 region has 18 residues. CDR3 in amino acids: CASSLGAGGGPGANVLTF. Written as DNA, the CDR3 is TGTGCCAGCAGTTTAGGGGCAGGGGGCGGCCCTGGGGCCAACGTCCTGACTTTC. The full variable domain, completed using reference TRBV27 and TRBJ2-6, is EAQVTQNPRYLITVTGKKLTVTCSQNMNHEYMSWYRQDPGLGLRQIYYSMNVEVTDKGDVPEGYKVSRKEKRNFPLILESPSPNQTSLYFCASSLGAGGGPGANVLTFGAGSRLTVL.

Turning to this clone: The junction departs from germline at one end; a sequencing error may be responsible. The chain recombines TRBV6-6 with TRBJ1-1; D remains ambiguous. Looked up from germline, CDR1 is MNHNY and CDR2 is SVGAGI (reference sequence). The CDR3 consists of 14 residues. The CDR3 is CASSPLYAKTGAFF. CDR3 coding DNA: TGTGCCAGCAGTCCCCTTTACGCCAAGACTGGAGCTTTCTTT.

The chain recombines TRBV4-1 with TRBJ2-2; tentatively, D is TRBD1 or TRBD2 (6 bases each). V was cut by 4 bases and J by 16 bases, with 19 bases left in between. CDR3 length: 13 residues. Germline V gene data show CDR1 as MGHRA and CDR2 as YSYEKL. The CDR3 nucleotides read TGCGCCAGCAGCCTCTCCGACGGGGGCGCCGGGTTTTTT. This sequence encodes CASSLSDGGAGFF.

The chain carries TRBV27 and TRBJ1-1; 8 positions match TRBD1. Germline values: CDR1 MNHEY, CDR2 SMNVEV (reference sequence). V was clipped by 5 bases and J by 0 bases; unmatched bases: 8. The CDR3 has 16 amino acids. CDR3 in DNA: TGTGCCAGCAGTCCGTCACAGGGGGAGATGAACACTGAAGCTTTCTTT. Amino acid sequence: CASSPSQGEMNTEAFF.

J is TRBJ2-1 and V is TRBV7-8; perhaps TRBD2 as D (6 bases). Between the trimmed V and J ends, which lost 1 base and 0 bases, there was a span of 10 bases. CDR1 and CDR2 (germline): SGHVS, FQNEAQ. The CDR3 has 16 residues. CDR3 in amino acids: CASSLVSGGSYNEQFF. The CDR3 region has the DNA TGTGCCAGCAGCTTAGTATCCGGGGGCTCCTACAATGAGCAGTTCTTC.

CDR3 bases: TGTGCCAGCGGAAGGGGAGGGTGGGCGCATGGCTACACCTTC. Translation gives CASGRGGWAHGYTF. The J gene is TRBJ1-2, the V gene TRBV21-1. TRBV21-1 has pseudogene status. The CDR3 totals 14 residues.

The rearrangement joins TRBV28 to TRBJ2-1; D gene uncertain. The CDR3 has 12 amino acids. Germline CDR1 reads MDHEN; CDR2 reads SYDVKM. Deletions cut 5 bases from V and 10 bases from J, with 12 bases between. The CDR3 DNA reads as TGTGCCAGCAGTACTCATAGCCGAGAGCAGTTCTTC. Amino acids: CASSTHSREQFF.

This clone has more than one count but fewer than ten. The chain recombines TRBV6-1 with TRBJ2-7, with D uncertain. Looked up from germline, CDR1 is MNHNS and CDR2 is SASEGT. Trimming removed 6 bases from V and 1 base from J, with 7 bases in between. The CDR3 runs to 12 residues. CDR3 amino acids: CASRHLSYEQYF. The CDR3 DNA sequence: TGTGCCAGCAGACACCTATCCTACGAGCAGTACTTC.

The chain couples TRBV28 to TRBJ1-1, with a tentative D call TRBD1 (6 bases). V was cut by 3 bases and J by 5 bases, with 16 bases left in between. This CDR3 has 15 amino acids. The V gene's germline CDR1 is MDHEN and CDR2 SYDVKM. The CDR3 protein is CASSFLSTGRTEAFF. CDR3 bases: TGTGCCAGCAGTTTCTTATCTACAGGGCGGACTGAAGCTTTCTTT.

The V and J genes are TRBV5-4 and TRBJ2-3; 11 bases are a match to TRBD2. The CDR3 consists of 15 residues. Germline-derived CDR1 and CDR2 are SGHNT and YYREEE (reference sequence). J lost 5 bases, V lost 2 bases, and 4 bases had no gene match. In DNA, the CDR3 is TGTGCCAGCAGCTTTACTAGCGGGAGTGAAGATACGCAGTATTTT. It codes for CASSFTSGSEDTQYF.

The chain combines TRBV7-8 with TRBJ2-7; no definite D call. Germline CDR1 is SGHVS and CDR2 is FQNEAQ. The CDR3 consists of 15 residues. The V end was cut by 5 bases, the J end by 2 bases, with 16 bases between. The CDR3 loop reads CASSLEWSATYEQYF. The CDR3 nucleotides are TGTGCCAGCAGCCTTGAGTGGTCCGCAACCTACGAGCAGTACTTC. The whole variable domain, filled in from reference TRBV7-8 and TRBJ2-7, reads GAGVSQSPRYKVAKRGQDVALRCDPISGHVSLFWYQQALGQGPEFLTYFQNEAQLDKSGLPSDRFFAERPEGSVSTLKIQRTQQEDSAVYLCASSLEWSATYEQYFGPGTRLTVT.